The TCR beta chain described here comes from a study of cytomegalovirus exposure and HLA in healthy donors. Study results and caveats: A later analysis by the authors found several of the most significant clusters apparently linked to common viral pathogens. No immune exposure information besides CMV serostatus was available. Three chains linked to CMV were shown in vitro to be specific for CMV antigens.

Comment on this clone: The antigen is unknown.

Though nominally healthy at sampling, donors likely had unrecorded immune exposures. Researchers ran the PCR with 60 Vbeta and 13 Jbeta primers. Some clones are missing from TCRdb's copy, which holds only in-frame ones; the method was immunoSEQ multiplex PCR. The table lists approximately 110,000 clones, about three quarters of them singletons. The CDR3 covers 14 residues. With 5 bases clipped from V and 6 bases from J, the junction kept 7 bases outside the gene matches. CDR1 is SEHNR, CDR2 FQNEAQ, per germline (reference sequence). The source material was PBMCs. The receptor was derived from a male donor in good health and CMV-seronegative. The chain joins TRBV7-9 to TRBJ1-2, with TRBD1 matching 9 bases. The CDR3 loop reads CASSIAGTGHGYTF. CDR3 nucleotide sequence: TGTGCCAGCAGCATCGCCGGGACAGGGCATGGCTACACCTTC.